This T cell receptor beta chain was identified during a study of regulatory T cells in long-lasting Graves disease. The V segment lost 5 bases and the J segment 9 bases; nucleotides outside the gene matches: 10. This CDR3 spans 14 amino acids. The germline CDR1 and CDR2 sequences are SGDLS and YYNGEE. Building the TCR beta libraries relied on iRepertoire HTBI primers, and CDR3 regions underwent Arm-PCR. TCRdb ran MiXCR on the multiplex PCR reads and lists one entry per CDR3 protein. The sample lists some 230,000 distinct CDR3 sequences; approximately 16% were seen once. This clonotype was seen only a few times. A single base is all that separates this from a far larger clone, so a read error is likely. Regarding time point: newly diagnosed GD, antithyroid drugs for less than 3 months. TCR sequences were obtained from RNA taken from PBMCs.

The sequenced sample was peripheral blood mononuclear cells (PBMCs), obtained at new diagnosis, from a patient treated with antithyroid drugs. This receptor was identified in a female donor with Graves disease. The V gene is TRBV9, the J gene TRBJ2-1; TRBD1 matches 8 bases. The CDR3 sequence: CASSSGQGRSEQFF. The CDR3 DNA sequence: TGTGCCAGCAGTTCCGGACAGGGAAGGAGTGAGCAGTTCTTC.